This T cell receptor beta chain is drawn from a study of graft-versus-host responses after intestinal transplantation. Study-wide results and limits: Early post-transplant HvG declines tracked with peak circulating GvH clone levels. Graft-versus-host to host-versus-graft clonal ratios in allografts were high in patients with graft-donor T cell macrochimerism. The recipient marrow held GvH clones, and some of them showed up first in ileum or blood.

Note on this clone: Its antigen is currently unknown.

With 0 bases removed from V and 4 bases from J, the gap between germline ends came to 11 bases. This CDR3 has 14 amino acids. Germline V lookup: CDR1 SGHRS, CDR2 YFSETQ. Using immunoSEQ multiplex PCR, the repertoire was profiled, and TCRdb retains in-frame clones only, with some absent. This sample carries 27,000 or so clones, 82% of them seen once, and the ten largest clones take roughly 0.7%. The TCR comes from a human donor who received an intestinal transplant. Sequencing was performed on unstimulated CD4+ T cells sorted from spleen or lymph node cells, taken before intestinal transplant. The chain couples TRBV5-1 to TRBJ2-7; D is possibly TRBD1 or TRBD2 (6 bases each). The CDR3 region is CASSLGGARYEQYF. CDR3 DNA: TGCGCCAGCAGCTTGGGGGGGGCTCGATACGAGCAGTACTTC.